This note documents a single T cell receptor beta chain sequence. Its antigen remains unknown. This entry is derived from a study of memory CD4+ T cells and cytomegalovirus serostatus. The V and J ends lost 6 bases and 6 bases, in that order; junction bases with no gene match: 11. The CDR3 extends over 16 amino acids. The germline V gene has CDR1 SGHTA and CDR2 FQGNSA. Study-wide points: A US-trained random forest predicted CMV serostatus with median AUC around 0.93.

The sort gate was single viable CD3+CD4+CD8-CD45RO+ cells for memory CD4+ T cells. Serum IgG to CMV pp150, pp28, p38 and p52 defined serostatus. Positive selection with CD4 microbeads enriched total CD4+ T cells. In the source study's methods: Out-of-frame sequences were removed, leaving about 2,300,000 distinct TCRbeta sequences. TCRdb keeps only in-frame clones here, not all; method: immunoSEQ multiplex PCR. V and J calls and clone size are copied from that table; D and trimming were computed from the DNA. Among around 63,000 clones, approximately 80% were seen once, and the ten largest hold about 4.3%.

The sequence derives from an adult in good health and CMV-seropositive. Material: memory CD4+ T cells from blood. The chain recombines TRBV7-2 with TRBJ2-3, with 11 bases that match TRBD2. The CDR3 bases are TGTGCCAGCAGTCCGGGGGTAGCGGGAGGGCCGGATACGCAGTATTTT. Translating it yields CASSPGVAGGPDTQYF.